This is a list of T cell receptor beta chains from one sample in a study of PD-L1 blockade in urothelial cancer. The data were produced by immunoSEQ multiplex PCR, yet TCRdb's version contains in-frame clones alone and is incomplete. The repertoire has about 43,000 clones, more than 75% of them found once; the top ten carry approximately 14%. The sample was PBMCs, taken around atezolizumab (anti-PD-L1) treatment. These receptors all stem from an older woman with urothelial cancer. Both conserved end residues are part of each CDR3. A D gene is named only where the DNA matches it firmly. Size is stated for part of the rows, as once, few or many counts, or as a class when the clone is expanded.

j_gene,abundance,d_gene,v_gene,CDR3aa,CDR3nt
TRBJ1-3,NA,NA,TRBV5-6,CASSRGPGNTIYF,TGTGCCAGCAGCCGAGGTCCTGGAAACACCATATATTTT
TRBJ1-5,NA,NA,TRBV19,CTSQGGGGNQPQHF,TGTACTTCTCAGGGAGGAGGAGGCAATCAGCCCCAGCATTTT
TRBJ1-2,NA,NA,TRBV6-5,CASSYRILDRTYGYTF,TGTGCCAGCAGTTACCGAATCCTTGACAGGACCTATGGCTACACCTTC
TRBJ2-3,few,NA,TRBV13,CASSLTGADTQYF,TGTGCCAGCAGCTTAACGGGAGCAGATACGCAGTATTTT
TRBJ2-6,NA,TRBD1,TRBV9,CASSPTGQLSGANVLTF,TGTGCCAGCAGCCCGACGGGACAGCTCTCTGGGGCCAACGTCCTGACTTTC
TRBJ2-7,NA,NA,TRBV29-1,CSVLPGSGEQYF,TGCAGCGTTTTGCCTGGCTCTGGCGAGCAGTACTTC
TRBJ2-3,NA,TRBD2,TRBV5-4,CASRHWASGGHTDTQYF,TGTGCCAGCCGCCACTGGGCTAGCGGGGGGCACACAGATACGCAGTATTTT
TRBJ2-5,NA,NA,TRBV19,CASSIDGGQETQYF,TGTGCCAGTAGTATAGACGGCGGACAAGAGACCCAGTACTTC
TRBJ1-2,NA,NA,TRBV7-6,CASSLRGGAGYTF,TGTGCCAGCAGCTTAAGGGGGGGCGCGGGCTACACCTTC
TRBJ2-2,NA,NA,TRBV15,CATSRDLGGTGELFF,TGTGCCACCAGCAGAGATTTGGGGGGAACCGGGGAGCTGTTTTTT
TRBJ2-7,NA,TRBD2,TRBV7-2,CASSLVLAGGYEQYF,TGTGCCAGCAGCCTAGTACTAGCGGGGGGCTACGAGCAGTACTTC
TRBJ1-5,NA,NA,TRBV19,CASSIRRGTIGPQHF,TGTGCCAGTAGTATACGAAGGGGAACTATTGGGCCCCAGCATTTT
TRBJ2-1,once,NA,TRBV7-9,CASRRPGGQRYNEQFF,TGTGCCAGCAGACGTCCAGGAGGACAGAGATACAATGAGCAGTTCTTC
TRBJ2-7,NA,TRBD1,TRBV9,CASSVAGQGAYEQYF,TGTGCCAGCAGCGTAGCCGGGCAGGGGGCCTACGAGCAGTACTTC
TRBJ2-1,NA,NA,TRBV5-1,CASSPGQDYNEQFF,TGCGCCAGCAGCCCCGGACAAGACTACAATGAGCAGTTCTTC
TRBJ1-2,NA,NA,TRBV7-2,CASSLRSQTDGYTF,TGTGCCAGCAGCTTACGGTCCCAAACGGATGGCTACACCTTC
TRBJ2-2,NA,TRBD2,TRBV4-2,CASSQVGSGGHTGELFF,TGTGCCAGCAGCCAAGTTGGCAGCGGGGGGCACACCGGGGAGCTGTTTTTT
TRBJ2-7,once,NA,TRBV14,CASSLNHGGTYEQYF,TGTGCCAGCAGCCTCAACCATGGCGGGACCTACGAGCAGTACTTC
TRBJ1-2,NA,NA,TRBV7-9,CASSLGEGLTHGYTF,TGTGCCAGCAGCTTAGGTGAGGGCCTGACCCACGGCTACACCTTC
TRBJ2-5,once,NA,TRBV21-1,CASSRGYQYF,TGTGCCAGCAGCCGGGGGTACCAGTACTTC
TRBJ2-1,NA,NA,TRBV11-2,CASSMGARNEQFF,TGTGCCAGCAGCATGGGGGCGCGGAATGAGCAGTTCTTC
TRBJ2-7,NA,NA,TRBV29-1,CSVVGRDEQYF,TGCAGCGTGGTGGGCAGGGACGAGCAGTACTTC
TRBJ1-1,NA,TRBD1,TRBV11-2,CASSLDERGQGEAFF,TGTGCCAGCAGCTTAGATGAAAGGGGGCAGGGTGAAGCTTTCTTT
TRBJ2-1,few,NA,TRBV7-2,CASSPEGRGYNEQFF,TGTGCCAGCAGCCCCGAGGGGAGGGGGTACAATGAGCAGTTCTTC
TRBJ2-3,NA,NA,TRBV5-5,CASSLIGGGAYTDTQYF,TGTGCCAGCAGCTTGATAGGCGGGGGCGCCTACACAGATACGCAGTATTTT
TRBJ2-5,NA,NA,TRBV5-1,CASSRGFQETQYF,TGCGCCAGCTCGCGGGGCTTCCAAGAGACCCAGTACTTC
TRBJ1-1,NA,NA,TRBV7-8,CASSLGGDTEAFF,TGTGCCAGCAGCTTAGGGGGAGACACTGAAGCTTTCTTT
TRBJ1-5,NA,TRBD1,TRBV4-1,CASSPYGTGVGQPQHF,TGCGCCAGCAGCCCGTACGGGACAGGGGTTGGTCAGCCCCAGCATTTT
TRBJ1-2,NA,NA,TRBV2,CASSEEQDYGYTF,TGTGCCAGCAGTGAAGAGCAGGACTATGGCTACACCTTC
TRBJ1-2,few,NA,TRBV4-1,CASSQELRGLANYGYTF,TGCGCCAGCAGCCAAGAGTTAAGAGGGTTAGCTAACTATGGCTACACCTTC
TRBJ2-2,NA,NA,TRBV14,CASSQGLAVWNTGELFF,TGTGCCAGCAGCCAAGGATTAGCGGTCTGGAACACCGGGGAGCTGTTTTTT
TRBJ2-5,NA,TRBD1,TRBV18,CASSLDRGQETQYF,TGTGCCAGCTCATTGGACAGGGGTCAAGAGACCCAGTACTTC
TRBJ2-3,NA,NA,TRBV11-2,CASSLKAEGTDTQYF,TGTGCCAGCAGCTTAAAGGCGGAGGGCACAGATACGCAGTATTTT